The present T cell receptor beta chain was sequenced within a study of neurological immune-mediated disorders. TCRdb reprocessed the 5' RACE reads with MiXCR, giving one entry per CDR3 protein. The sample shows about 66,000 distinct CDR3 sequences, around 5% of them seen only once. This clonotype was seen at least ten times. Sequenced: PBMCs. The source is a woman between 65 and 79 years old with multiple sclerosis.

The CDR3 reads CASSPVWTNTEAFF. The CDR3 DNA follows: TGTGCCAGCAGCCCTGTATGGACGAACACTGAAGCTTTCTTT. The rearrangement links TRBV3-1 to TRBJ1-1; D uncertain. Germline V gene lookup returns CDR1 LGHDT and CDR2 YNNKEL (reference sequence). The CDR3 totals 14 residues. Trimming removed 4 bases at V and 1 base at J, with 10 bases between.